This T cell receptor (beta chain) was observed in a study of blood T cell repertoires in COVID-19. Study at large: PBMCs, B-cell-depleted T cells, or T cells were the source of the cDNA or gDNA that made up the material.

The CDR3 is made up of 11 amino acids. V was trimmed by 7 bases and J by 8 bases, leaving 11 bases between them. Germline lookup yields CDR1 MDHEN and CDR2 SYDVKM. The authors' processing: The authors estimated nucleated cell counts from reference gene primer amplification. TCRdb's copy holds only in-frame clones and misses some; the assay was immunoSEQ multiplex PCR. For V, J and clone size, that table is used; D and trimming come from the DNA. This table holds around 74,000 clones, over 85% found once. Sequenced: peripheral blood. The source is a woman aged 80 or over with active or convalescent COVID-19. The chain joins TRBV28 to TRBJ1-2; D possibly corresponds to TRBD1 (5 bases). The CDR3 reads CASKDKGGYTF. Here the CDR3 DNA reads TGTGCCAGCAAGGACAAAGGGGGCTACACCTTC.